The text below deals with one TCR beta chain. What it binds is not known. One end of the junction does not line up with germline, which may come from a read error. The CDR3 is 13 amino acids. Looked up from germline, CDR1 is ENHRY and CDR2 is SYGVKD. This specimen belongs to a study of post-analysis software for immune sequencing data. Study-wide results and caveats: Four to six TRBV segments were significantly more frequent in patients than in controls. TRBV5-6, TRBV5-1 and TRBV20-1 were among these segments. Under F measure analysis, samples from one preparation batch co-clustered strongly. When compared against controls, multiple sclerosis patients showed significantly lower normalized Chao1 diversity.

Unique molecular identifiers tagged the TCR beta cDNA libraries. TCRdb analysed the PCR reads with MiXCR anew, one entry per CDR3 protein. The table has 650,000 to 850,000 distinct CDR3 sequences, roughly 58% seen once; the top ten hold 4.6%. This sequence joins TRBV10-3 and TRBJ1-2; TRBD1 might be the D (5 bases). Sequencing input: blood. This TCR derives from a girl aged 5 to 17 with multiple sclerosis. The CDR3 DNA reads TGTGCCGTCAGGAGGACTCCGGGGGATGGCTACACCTTC. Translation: CAVRRTPGDGYTF.